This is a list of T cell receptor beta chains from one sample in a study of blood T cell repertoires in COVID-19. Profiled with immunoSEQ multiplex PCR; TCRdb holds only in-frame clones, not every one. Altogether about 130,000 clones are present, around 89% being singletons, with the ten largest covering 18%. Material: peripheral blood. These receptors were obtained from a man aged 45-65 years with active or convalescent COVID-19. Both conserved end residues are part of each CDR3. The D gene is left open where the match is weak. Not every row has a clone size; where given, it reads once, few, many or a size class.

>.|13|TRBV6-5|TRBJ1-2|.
TGTGCCAGCAGCCGGGATTCCAACTATGGCTACACCTTC
CASSRDSNYGYTF
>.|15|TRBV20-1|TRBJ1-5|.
TGCAGTGCTAGTGCCGAGGGCGCAAGCAATCAGCCCCAGCATTTT
CSASAEGASNQPQHF
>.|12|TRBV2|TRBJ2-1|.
TGTGCCAGCAGTGACAGCTACAATGAGCAGTTCTTC
CASSDSYNEQFF
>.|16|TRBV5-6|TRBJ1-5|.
TGTGCCAGCAGCTATTCAGGTCCGTATAGCAATCAGCCCCAGCATTTT
CASSYSGPYSNQPQHF
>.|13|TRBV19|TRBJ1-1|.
TGTGCCAGCTTAACTCTTCAGGGAACTGAAGCTTTCTTT
CASLTLQGTEAFF
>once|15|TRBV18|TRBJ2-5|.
TGTGCCAGCTCACCGCCGACAAACTACCAAGAGACCCAGTACTTC
CASSPPTNYQETQYF
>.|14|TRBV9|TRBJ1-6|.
TGTGCCAGCAGCGTAGGGACAGACCGAGTGGCCCTCCACTTT
CASSVGTDRVALHF
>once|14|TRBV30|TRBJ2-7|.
TGTGCCTGGAACTCGGGGACAAGCTCCTACGAGCAGTACTTC
CAWNSGTSSYEQYF
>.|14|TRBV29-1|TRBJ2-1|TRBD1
TGCAGCGTTGAATTTGGACAGGGAGGCAATGAGCAGTTCTTC
CSVEFGQGGNEQFF
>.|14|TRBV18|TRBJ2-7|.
TGTGCCAGCTCACCGACGGACTCCTCCTACGAGCAGTACTTC
CASSPTDSSYEQYF